One sample yielded the 22 T cell receptor beta chains listed below, sequenced in a study of blood T cell repertoires in COVID-19. Here immunoSEQ multiplex PCR was the method, and the copy in TCRdb shows in-frame clones only, minus some. In the table there are tens of thousands of clones, over 70% of which are singletons. The sequencing sample was made of peripheral blood. All receptors derive from a man older than 75 with active or convalescent COVID-19.

On this clone itself: The sample has other DNA sequences that encode this CDR3 too. The V and J genes are TRBV5-1 and TRBJ2-7, with D possibly being TRBD2 (5 bases). Germline CDR1 is SGHRS and CDR2 is YFSETQ. This CDR3 contains 13 residues. The V and J ends lost 3 bases and 2 bases respectively, with 9 bases between them. The CDR3 nucleotides read TGCGCCAGCAGCTCGACCGGGACCTACGAGCAGTACTTC. It specifies CASSSTGTYEQYF.

The J gene is TRBJ2-2, the V gene TRBV11-3, with 7 bases identical to TRBD1. Germline lookup yields CDR1 SGHNT and CDR2 YENEEA. There are 14 residues in the CDR3. The junction had 3 bases not matched to a gene; V was cut back by 5 bases and J by 3 bases. The CDR3 nucleotides are TGTGCCAGCAGCGGGGACAGCTACACCGGGGAGCTGTTTTTT. Its translation is CASSGDSYTGELFF.

CDR3 loop: CAWSVLLVSGELFF. CDR3 coding DNA: TGTGCCTGGAGTGTACTGTTAGTATCCGGGGAGCTGTTTTTT. The chain recombines TRBV30 with TRBJ2-2, with D uncertain. From germline, CDR1 is GTSNPN and CDR2 SVGIG (reference sequence). V was shortened by 0 bases and J by 6 bases, with 11 bases between the two germline ends. This CDR3 has 14 amino acids.

This sequence joins TRBV6-5 and TRBJ1-4; 10 bases are shared with TRBD1. V lost 2 bases, J lost 6 bases, and 3 bases stayed unmatched. The length of the CDR3 is 15 residues. CDR1 and CDR2 (germline): MNHEY, SVGAGI. The DNA for the CDR3 is TGTGCCAGCAGTTACGCCGGGACAGGGGATGAAAAACTGTTTTTT. This encodes CASSYAGTGDEKLFF.

The genes are TRBV27 and TRBJ1-5; no clear D. This CDR3 region has 15 residues. In germline, CDR1 is MNHEY, CDR2 SMNVEV (reference sequence). Trimming removed 1 base at V and 1 base at J, with 8 bases between. The CDR3, as DNA: TGTGCCAGCAGTTTATATAGCACCAGCAATCAGCCCCAGCATTTT. It specifies CASSLYSTSNQPQHF.

The chain is built from TRBV5-5 and TRBJ2-7; D is unresolved. The CDR3 runs to 12 residues. V was pared by 3 bases and J by 0 bases, with 4 bases between. Germline CDR1 reads SGHKS; CDR2 reads YYEKEE (reference sequence). CDR3: CASSSSSYEQYF. The CDR3 nucleotides read TGTGCCAGCAGCTCCAGCTCCTACGAGCAGTACTTC.

This clone was counted only a few times. The chain employs TRBV6-1 and TRBJ2-7; D remains ambiguous. The V and J ends lost 0 bases and 0 bases respectively, with 9 bases between them. CDR3 length: 15 amino acids. Germline V gene sequence: CDR1 MNHNS, CDR2 SASEGT. This CDR3 reads CASSEAHSGSYEQYF. The CDR3 region has the DNA TGTGCCAGCAGTGAAGCCCACTCAGGCTCCTACGAGCAGTACTTC.

The J gene is TRBJ1-2, the V gene TRBV29-1, with D possibly being TRBD1 (5 bases). V dropped 3 bases and J dropped 8 bases, with 13 bases sitting between them. Germline V gene data show CDR1 as SQVTM and CDR2 as ANQGSEA. There are 12 residues in the CDR3. CDR3 DNA: TGCAGCGTTGATGGGTGGGGGAGGGGCTACACCTTC. It encodes CSVDGWGRGYTF.

The gene calls are TRBV5-1 and TRBJ2-1; the D gene is possibly TRBD1 (5 bases). V was pared by 4 bases and J by 5 bases, with 16 bases between. Germline loops: CDR1 SGHRS, CDR2 YFSETQ. This CDR3 has 15 residues. CDR3 residues: CASSATGFQNNEQFF. The CDR3 DNA reads TGCGCCAGCAGCGCTACAGGTTTTCAAAACAATGAGCAGTTCTTC.

V usage is TRBV7-2 and J usage is TRBJ1-2; TRBD1 agrees at 10 bases. Unmatched junction bases numbered 10, after V lost 5 bases and J lost 4 bases. CDR1 SGHTA and CDR2 FQGNSA come from the germline V gene. This CDR3 comprises 16 residues. CDR3 sequence: CASSVRQGATFYGYTF. DNA of the CDR3: TGTGCCAGCAGCGTCAGACAGGGGGCGACTTTCTATGGCTACACCTTC.

The chain has TRBV7-2 and TRBJ2-7; D may be TRBD1 (6 bases). The germline CDR1 and CDR2 sequences are SGHTA and FQGNSA. Trimming shortened V by 1 base and J by 2 bases, and 12 bases separated the two germline ends. This CDR3 has 15 residues. The CDR3 loop is CASSLGGQVTYEQYF. The DNA of the CDR3 is TGTGCCAGCAGCTTAGGGGGGCAAGTCACCTACGAGCAGTACTTC.

This clone has a handful of counts. The gene calls are TRBV4-1 and TRBJ1-2; TRBD1 might be the D (6 bases). V was pared by 4 bases and J by 8 bases, with 20 bases between. The germline V gene has CDR1 MGHRA and CDR2 YSYEKL. The CDR3 is 15 amino acids. The chain's CDR3 is CASSPLTGPLRGYTF. CDR3 sequence (DNA): TGCGCCAGCAGCCCCCTGACAGGACCCTTGAGGGGCTACACCTTC.

The chain has TRBV6-5 and TRBJ2-2; 9 nucleotides align to TRBD1. With V trimmed by 11 bases and J by 4 bases, 11 bases remained unmatched. This CDR3 region has 15 residues. From germline, CDR1 is MNHEY and CDR2 SVGAGI. The DNA for the CDR3 is TGTGCCTCCGCCCCCGGGACAGGGACCACCGGGGAGCTGTTTTTT. The encoded protein is CASAPGTGTTGELFF.

This rearrangement joins TRBV6-5 to TRBJ2-7; D is perhaps TRBD1 (6 bases). Germline CDR1 is MNHEY and CDR2 is SVGAGI. This CDR3 contains 12 residues. V was pared by 6 bases and J by 3 bases, with 9 bases between. CDR3 sequence reads: CASRDSFYEQYF. The CDR3 nucleotides are TGTGCCAGCAGGGACAGTTTCTACGAGCAGTACTTC.

The CDR3 bases are TGTGCCAGCAGTGACGCGGGGTCCTATGGCTACACCTTC. It yields the protein CASSDAGSYGYTF. The chain joins TRBV2 to TRBJ1-2; D unresolved. CDR1 and CDR2 (germline): SNHLY, FYNNEI. The CDR3 is 13 residues long. V was cut by 3 bases and J by 4 bases, with 9 bases left in between.

Points on this clone: An end of the junction differs from the germline gene, which may be a read error. The chain employs TRBV12-3 or TRBV12-4 and TRBJ1-4; D perhaps matches TRBD1 (5 bases). The CDR3 is made up of 11 amino acids. Here the CDR3 reads CASSLGAGLNF. CDR3 sequence (DNA): TGTGCCAGCAGTTTAGGGGCAGGGTTGAATTTT.

The chain uses TRBV6-5 and TRBJ1-1; the D is unclear. Germline lookup yields CDR1 MNHEY and CDR2 SVGAGI. The CDR3 extends over 14 amino acids. V shed 7 bases and J shed 3 bases, with 15 bases lying between them. In DNA, the CDR3 is TGTGCCAGCAAGCGGAGTCAGGTGGACACTGAAGCTTTCTTT. Amino acids: CASKRSQVDTEAFF.

The genes are TRBV10-3 and TRBJ1-1; 9 bases agree with TRBD1. With 10 bases clipped from V and 3 bases from J, the junction kept 9 bases outside the gene matches. The CDR3 is 14 residues long. Germline assignment: CDR1 ENHRY and CDR2 SYGVKD. CDR3 residues: CATSGDRGDTEAFF. CDR3 bases: TGTGCCACCTCAGGCGACAGGGGGGACACTGAAGCTTTCTTT.

The chain carries TRBV18 and TRBJ2-7; possible D gene TRBD1, 6 bases. CDR1 is KGHSH, CDR2 LQKENI, per germline. The CDR3 has 14 residues. V gave up 5 bases and J gave up 2 bases, with 13 bases separating them. The CDR3 region is CASSTRDTPYEQYF. CDR3 sequence (DNA): TGTGCCAGCTCAACCCGGGACACCCCCTACGAGCAGTACTTC.

The chain combines TRBV5-1 with TRBJ1-3, with D tentatively TRBD1 (6 bases). Germline V lookup: CDR1 SGHRS, CDR2 YFSETQ. There are 15 residues in the CDR3. V was shortened by 4 bases and J by 0 bases, with 11 bases between the two germline ends. The CDR3 coding sequence is TGCGCCAGCAGCCGGAACAGGGACTCTGGAAACACCATATATTTT. This translates into CASSRNRDSGNTIYF.

The gene calls are TRBV4-1 and TRBJ2-3; the D gene is possibly TRBD2 (5 bases). Trimming removed 1 base at V and 5 bases at J, with 10 bases between. Germline-derived CDR1 and CDR2 are MGHRA and YSYEKL. This CDR3 contains 14 residues. CDR3 in amino acids: CASSQAAGRDTQYF. CDR3 in DNA: TGCGCCAGCAGCCAAGCGGCGGGTCGAGATACGCAGTATTTT.

The chain links TRBV7-9 to TRBJ1-4, with 8 bases that match TRBD1. Germline CDR1 is SEHNR and CDR2 is FQNEAQ (reference sequence). With 3 bases clipped from V and 8 bases from J, the junction kept 8 bases outside the gene matches. This CDR3 contains 15 residues. The CDR3 loop reads CASSFNQGAVEKLFF. The CDR3 nucleotides read TGTGCCAGCAGCTTTAACCAGGGGGCAGTGGAAAAACTGTTTTTT.